The 29 T cell receptor beta chains given below trace back to one sample, sequenced in a study of tumor-infiltrating lymphocytes in localized non-small cell lung cancer. Sequencing was performed with immunoSEQ multiplex PCR; in TCRdb, only in-frame clones are kept and a portion is missing. The data contain over 15,000 clones, 65% to 75% of them singletons. Sequencing was performed on lung tumor tissue. The receptors originated from a human donor with non-small cell lung cancer.

The CDR3 protein is CASSKGQTNTGELFF. The DNA of the CDR3 is TGCGCCAGCAGCAAGGGACAGACAAACACCGGGGAGCTGTTTTTT. The chain joins TRBV5-1 to TRBJ2-2; 7 bases are shared with TRBD1. This CDR3 region has 15 residues. The germline V gene has CDR1 SGHRS and CDR2 YFSETQ. Unmatched junction bases numbered 5, after V lost 4 bases and J lost 2 bases.

The chain uses TRBV5-4 and TRBJ2-2, with D perhaps TRBD2 (6 bases). CDR1 is SGHNT and CDR2 is YYREEE in the germline V gene (reference sequence). V was trimmed by 3 bases and J by 5 bases, leaving 17 bases between them. This CDR3 has 16 residues. CDR3 coding DNA: TGTGCCAGCAGCTCGGGACTCCTTCTGGGGACCGGGGAGCTGTTTTTT. Translated: CASSSGLLLGTGELFF.

V and J are TRBV6-5 and TRBJ2-6, with D possibly matching TRBD2 (5 bases). Germline CDR1 reads MNHEY; CDR2 reads SVGAGI. Trimming took 6 bases from V and 8 from J, leaving 8 bases between them. The CDR3 is made up of 12 amino acids. The CDR3: CASRTDSNVLTF. The CDR3 DNA sequence: TGTGCCAGCAGAACGGACTCCAACGTCCTGACTTTC.

This clone is categorized as medium-sized. The genes are TRBV5-4 and TRBJ2-7; possibly TRBD1 for D (6 bases). The V and J ends lost 0 bases and 4 bases respectively, with 14 bases between them. Looked up from germline, CDR1 is SGHNT and CDR2 is YYREEE (reference sequence). The CDR3 runs 15 residues. This chain's CDR3 is CASSLGDTGIYEQYF. The CDR3 nucleotides read TGTGCCAGCAGCTTGGGTGATACAGGGATATACGAGCAGTACTTC.

The rearrangement joins TRBV5-4 to TRBJ2-2; 7 bases line up with TRBD2. CDR3 length equals 15 residues. V trimming: 0 bases; J trimming: 7 bases; junction bases outside the gene matches: 6. Per the germline V gene, CDR1 is SGHNT and CDR2 is YYREEE (reference sequence). DNA of the CDR3: TGTGCCAGCAGCTTGGTGGCGGGAGCGTACGGGGAGCTGTTTTTT. This codes for CASSLVAGAYGELFF.

The CDR3 nucleotides are TGCAGCGTTGAGTTGTGGTTCCAAGAGACCCAGTACTTC. Translated: CSVELWFQETQYF. The J gene is TRBJ2-5, the V gene TRBV29-1; D gene uncertain. This CDR3 contains 13 residues. Trimming pared 3 bases from V and 1 base from J, leaving 9 bases between. CDR1 SQVTM and CDR2 ANQGSEA come from the germline V gene.

This clone came up a few times. This chain uses TRBV30 with TRBJ2-5, with a possible D match to TRBD1 (6 bases). This CDR3 comprises 15 residues. V was shortened by 1 base and J by 0 bases, with 12 bases between the two germline ends. Germline values: CDR1 GTSNPN, CDR2 SVGIG (reference sequence). The CDR3 DNA reads TGTGCCTGGAGTGGGTTGGGGGCGTACCAAGAGACCCAGTACTTC. It is translated as CAWSGLGAYQETQYF.

This chain uses TRBV6-4 with TRBJ2-1, with D possibly matching TRBD2 (6 bases). Trimming took 1 base from V and 5 from J, leaving 9 bases between them. CDR1 and CDR2 (germline): MRHNA, SNTAGT. The length of the CDR3 is 14 residues. CDR3 residues: CASSDFGRDNEQFF. The CDR3 nucleotides read TGTGCCAGCAGTGACTTCGGGAGAGACAATGAGCAGTTCTTC.

This chain links TRBV7-3 with TRBJ2-1; TRBD2 aligns across 11 bases. Germline CDR1 is SGHTA and CDR2 is FQGTGA. This CDR3 contains 14 residues. Trimming took 1 base from V and 8 from J; bases not matched to a gene: 1. This CDR3 is CASSLMGLADEQFF. The DNA for the CDR3 is TGTGCCAGCAGCTTAATGGGACTAGCGGATGAGCAGTTCTTC.

This clone turned up a few times. This sequence joins TRBV6-5 and TRBJ2-2; 9 nucleotides align to TRBD2. J was trimmed by 4 bases and V by 7 bases; bases with no gene match: 4. This CDR3 is built from 14 residues. Germline V gene sequence: CDR1 MNHEY, CDR2 SVGAGI. CDR3 coding DNA: TGTGCCAGCAAGGCTAGCGGGACCACCGGGGAGCTGTTTTTT. Translation: CASKASGTTGELFF.

The chain carries TRBV5-1 and TRBJ2-1; D is undetermined. Trimming removed 0 bases at V and 4 bases at J, with 8 bases between. This CDR3 contains 14 residues. The germline V gene has CDR1 SGHRS and CDR2 YFSETQ. DNA of the CDR3: TGCGCCAGCAGCTTGGGAGGCGGATACAATGAGCAGTTCTTC. Residues: CASSLGGGYNEQFF.

This clone is medium-sized (0.01 to 0.1%) within its sample. The chain joins TRBV6-5 to TRBJ1-3, with TRBD1 matching 7 bases. The CDR3 totals 15 residues. Germline assignment: CDR1 MNHEY and CDR2 SVGAGI. Trimming took 6 bases from V and 3 from J; bases not matched to a gene: 8. The CDR3 region has the DNA TGTGCCAGCAGCCTACAGGGGTATTATGGAAACACCATATATTTT. This gives the protein CASSLQGYYGNTIYF.

V gene TRBV30 combines with J gene TRBJ2-2; D may correspond to TRBD1 or TRBD2 (5 bases each). Trimming removed 8 bases from V and 2 bases from J, with 12 bases in between. The CDR3 covers 13 residues. Germline V CDR1 and CDR2: GTSNPN, SVGIG (reference sequence). The CDR3 region is CALGDGNTGELFF. DNA of the CDR3: TGTGCCCTAGGGGACGGAAACACCGGGGAGCTGTTTTTT.

The chain recombines TRBV11-2 with TRBJ1-2; D perhaps matches TRBD1 (6 bases). The CDR3 sequence is 16 residues long. The germline gives CDR1 SGHAT, CDR2 FQNNGV. V was pared by 0 bases and J by 8 bases, with 19 bases between. In DNA form, the CDR3 reads TGTGCCAGCAGCTTAGATTCGGTGGGCAGGAGGGGGGGCTACACCTTC. It translates to CASSLDSVGRRGGYTF.

J is TRBJ1-4 and V is TRBV5-8; unclear D gene. Germline V gene sequence: CDR1 SGHTS, CDR2 YDEGEE. V was trimmed by 4 bases and J by 0 bases, leaving 10 bases between them. The CDR3 is 15 residues long. CDR3 in amino acids: CASSAQVATNEKLFF. Written as DNA, the CDR3 is TGTGCCAGCAGCGCCCAAGTTGCAACTAATGAAAAACTGTTTTTT.

This rearrangement joins TRBV19 to TRBJ2-6; the D is unclear. Germline loops: CDR1 LNHDA, CDR2 SQIVND (reference sequence). The CDR3 is made up of 16 amino acids. The V and J ends lost 1 base and 0 bases respectively, with 7 bases between them. In nucleotides, the CDR3 is TGTGCCAGTAGTATAGGCCAGACCTCTGGGGCCAACGTCCTGACTTTC. Translation: CASSIGQTSGANVLTF.

The chain carries TRBV11-2 and TRBJ1-5; D may be TRBD1 (5 bases). V was cut by 1 base and J by 6 bases, with 19 bases left in between. This CDR3 has 17 amino acids. CDR1 SGHAT and CDR2 FQNNGV come from the germline V gene. CDR3 sequence reads: CASSLVGGKGLGQPQHF. DNA of the CDR3: TGTGCCAGCAGCTTAGTCGGCGGGAAGGGGTTGGGTCAGCCCCAGCATTTT.

V gene TRBV5-5 combines with J gene TRBJ2-7; no firm D call. CDR1 and CDR2 (germline): SGHKS, YYEKEE (reference sequence). The CDR3 runs to 14 residues. V lost 0 bases to trimming and J lost 4 bases, with 11 bases between them. The CDR3 DNA is TGTGCCAGCAGCTTGGAAGGGTTGATTTACGAGCAGTACTTC. Translation gives CASSLEGLIYEQYF.

The CDR3 DNA reads TGTGCCAGCAGTTTATTCGCACCGAACACTGAAGCTTTCTTT. It specifies CASSLFAPNTEAFF. The V call is TRBV28, the J call TRBJ1-1; D is uncertain. The V gene's germline CDR1 is MDHEN and CDR2 SYDVKM. The CDR3 covers 14 residues. The germline V and J ends were trimmed by 1 base and 1 base, with 7 bases remaining between them.

This CDR3 reads CASSPRNEKLFF. For the CDR3, the DNA is TGTGCCAGCTCACCACGGAATGAAAAACTGTTTTTT. The rearrangement joins TRBV18 to TRBJ1-4, with D unresolved. Per the germline V gene, CDR1 is KGHSH and CDR2 is LQKENI. With 1 base removed from V and 5 bases from J, the gap between germline ends came to 2 bases. The CDR3 contains 12 residues.

The J gene is TRBJ2-7, the V gene TRBV11-2; TRBD2 matches 10 bases. Germline lookup yields CDR1 SGHAT and CDR2 FQNNGV. The CDR3 runs 15 residues. Unmatched junction bases numbered 10, after V lost 5 bases and J lost 6 bases. CDR3 residues: CASSRELAGLGEQYF. As DNA, the CDR3 is TGTGCCAGCAGCCGAGAACTAGCGGGATTAGGCGAGCAGTACTTC.

The chain employs TRBV5-6 and TRBJ1-1; D not certain. CDR3 length equals 16 residues. Trimming left V 2 bases short and J 0 bases short, with 14 bases between. CDR1 is SGHDT and CDR2 is YYEEEE in the germline V gene. CDR3: CASSLKGTDLNTEAFF. Written as DNA, the CDR3 is TGTGCCAGCAGCTTAAAGGGTACGGACCTGAACACTGAAGCTTTCTTT.

The genes are TRBV9 and TRBJ1-5, with 9 bases that match TRBD1. This CDR3 comprises 15 residues. Germline CDR1 is SGDLS and CDR2 is YYNGEE. The junction had 2 bases not matched to a gene; V was cut back by 0 bases and J by 4 bases. Here the CDR3 DNA reads TGTGCCAGCAGCGTAGGGGGACAGGGAAATCAGCCCCAGCATTTT. It specifies CASSVGGQGNQPQHF. Complete variable domain (other parts from reference TRBV9 and TRBJ1-5): DSGVTQTPKHLITATGQRVTLRCSPRSGDLSVYWYQQSLDQGLQFLIQYYNGEERAKGNILERFSAQQFPDLHSELNLSSLELGDSALYFCASSVGGQGNQPQHFGDGTRLSIL.

V usage is TRBV7-2 and J usage is TRBJ1-2; no clear D gene. Germline V gene lookup returns CDR1 SGHTA and CDR2 FQGNSA. This CDR3 is 13 amino acids long. The V end lost 5 bases, the J end lost 1 base, and 8 bases lay between the germline ends. The CDR3: CASSPDGNYGYTF. The CDR3 DNA is TGTGCCAGCAGCCCGGACGGTAACTATGGCTACACCTTC.

The rearrangement uses TRBV12-5 and TRBJ2-1, with D perhaps matching TRBD2 (7 bases). Trimming removed 6 bases from V and 7 bases from J, with 16 bases in between. The CDR3 contains 14 residues. Germline V CDR1 and CDR2: LGHNT, FRNRAP. The CDR3 sequence: CASGLGGRRNEQFF. The CDR3 DNA is TGTGCTAGTGGCCTCGGGGGGCGGCGAAATGAGCAGTTCTTC. Looking up the rest from reference TRBV12-5 and TRBJ2-1 gives the full variable domain: DARVTQTPRHKVTEMGQEVTMRCQPILGHNTVFWYRQTMMQGLELLAYFRNRAPLDDSGMPKDRFSAEMPDATLATLKIQPSEPRDSAVYFCASGLGGRRNEQFFGPGTRLTVL.

This clone is judged medium-sized. The CDR3 spells CASSPTGYEQYF. CDR3 DNA: TGTGCCAGCAGCCCGACAGGGTACGAGCAGTACTTC. J is TRBJ2-7 and V is TRBV7-6, with TRBD1 matching 7 bases. Germline assignment: CDR1 SGHVS and CDR2 FNYEAQ. The V segment lost 5 bases and the J segment 4 bases; nucleotides outside the gene matches: 2. This CDR3 has 12 residues.

The chain employs TRBV18 and TRBJ1-4; D ambiguous. V was cut by 2 bases and J by 8 bases, with 12 bases left in between. The germline CDR1 and CDR2 sequences are KGHSH and LQKENI. This CDR3 spans 14 amino acids. The CDR3 spells CASSPDPLGEKLFF. DNA of the CDR3: TGTGCCAGCTCACCAGACCCTCTGGGGGAAAAACTGTTTTTT.

The rearrangement links TRBV7-2 to TRBJ2-7, with TRBD2 identical over 11 bases. CDR3 length: 17 residues. The V and J ends lost 1 base and 0 bases, in that order; junction bases with no gene match: 5. In germline, CDR1 is SGHTA, CDR2 FQGNSA. CDR3 bases: TGTGCCAGCAGCTTAGGGACTAGCGGGTCCAGCTCCTACGAGCAGTACTTC. Its translation is CASSLGTSGSSSYEQYF.

The rearrangement links TRBV11-2 to TRBJ2-5; TRBD2 might be the D (5 bases). Germline CDR1 SGHAT, CDR2 FQNNGV. V gave up 5 bases and J gave up 4 bases, with 11 bases separating them. The CDR3 has 13 residues. The CDR3 is CASSRRRAETQYF. CDR3 nucleotides: TGTGCCAGCAGCCGCCGGCGGGCAGAGACCCAGTACTTC.